One and the same sample provided the 5 T cell receptor beta chains below, sequenced in a study of blood T cell repertoires in COVID-19. Produced via immunoSEQ multiplex PCR; TCRdb's table is partial and in-frame only. The top ten hold approximately 12% of the sample, which has 130,000 to 150,000 clones, around 81% seen once. The sequenced material came from peripheral blood. The receptors shown here come from a man between 60 and 75 years old with active or convalescent COVID-19.

The chain employs TRBV5-1 and TRBJ1-1, with D possibly TRBD1 on 6 matching bases. The CDR3 sequence is 14 residues long. V was cut by 0 bases and J by 8 bases, with 14 bases left in between. Germline assignment: CDR1 SGHRS and CDR2 YFSETQ. The CDR3 here is CASSLASGGAEAFF. CDR3 nucleotides: TGCGCCAGCAGCTTGGCCTCTGGGGGCGCGGAAGCTTTCTTT.

The rearrangement uses TRBV7-9 and TRBJ2-1, with a tentative D call TRBD2 (5 bases). The germline V and J ends were trimmed by 5 bases and 1 base, with 15 bases remaining between them. Germline V gives CDR1 SEHNR, CDR2 FQNEAQ (reference sequence). The CDR3 runs to 16 residues. CDR3 amino acids: CASSRSAPTSYNEQFF. The CDR3, as DNA: TGTGCCAGCAGCCGTAGCGCCCCGACGTCCTACAATGAGCAGTTCTTC.

This clone was detected once. This rearrangement joins TRBV19 to TRBJ2-5, with TRBD2 as a possible D gene (5 bases). Trimming cost V 7 bases and J 5 bases, with 14 bases left between them. Germline CDR1 and CDR2: LNHDA and SQIVND (reference sequence). The CDR3 contains 13 residues. The CDR3 DNA reads TGTGCCAGTACCCATAGGTCGGGGGAGACCCAGTACTTC. This sequence encodes CASTHRSGETQYF.

This chain uses TRBV4-1 with TRBJ1-5, with 10 bases matching TRBD1. The CDR3 extends over 15 amino acids. After removal of 0 bases from V and 9 bases from J, the junction contained 5 bases not matched to a gene. From germline, CDR1 is MGHRA and CDR2 YSYEKL. The DNA of the CDR3 is TGCGCCAGCAGCCAAGAGGAGGGACAGGGGCGGCCCCAGCATTTT. Its protein is CASSQEEGQGRPQHF.

This clone was seen more than once but under ten times. The V call is TRBV28, the J call TRBJ1-5; TRBD1 might be the D (5 bases). The CDR3 spans 15 residues. Germline V gives CDR1 MDHEN, CDR2 SYDVKM. Trimming took 5 bases from V and 6 from J, leaving 17 bases between them. This chain's CDR3 is CASSDGTGVGQPQHF. The CDR3 coding sequence is TGTGCCAGCAGTGACGGGACGGGAGTTGGTCAGCCCCAGCATTTT.